A single sample is the source of the 5 T cell receptor beta chains below, sequenced in a study of response to subunit inactivated influenza vaccine. Via MiXCR, TCRdb re-called the RT-PCR reads, giving one row per CDR3 protein. The sample includes under 500,000 distinct CDR3 sequences, roughly 11% of them seen just once. The source material was PBMCs from blood, sampled roughly 6 weeks after vaccination. The receptors shown here come from a man aged 50-60 years who received an inactivated influenza vaccine.

The V and J genes are TRBV4-1 and TRBJ2-7, with D perhaps TRBD2 (6 bases). V lost 1 base and J lost 7, with 17 bases in between. The CDR3 sequence is 15 residues long. Per the germline V gene, CDR1 is MGHRA and CDR2 is YSYEKL. The CDR3 loop reads CASSQVAYGGWEQYF. The DNA of the CDR3 is TGCGCCAGCAGCCAAGTGGCATACGGGGGTTGGGAGCAGTACTTC.

Of note for this clonotype: A clone one base away is much larger, so this may be a read error. The chain has TRBV10-3 and TRBJ2-2; either TRBD1 or TRBD2 may fit D (5 bases each). Germline V gene lookup returns CDR1 ENHRY and CDR2 SYGVKD. The CDR3 totals 13 residues. The CDR3, as DNA: TGTGCCATCAGTGGGGGACCAACCGGGGAGCTGTCTTTT. This gives the protein CAISGGPTGELSF.

The chain carries TRBV20-1 and TRBJ2-7, with 13 bases aligning to TRBD2. Losses at the gene ends were 3 bases for V and 3 bases for J; bases not matched to a gene: 8. Looked up from germline, CDR1 is DFQATT and CDR2 is SNEGSKA (reference sequence). The CDR3 runs 16 residues. The CDR3 loop reads CSARDRTSGSLYEQYF. In DNA form, the CDR3 reads TGCAGTGCTAGGGACAGGACTAGCGGGAGCCTCTACGAGCAGTACTTC.

The V call is TRBV3-1, the J call TRBJ2-3; weak D call: TRBD2 (5 bases). The germline V and J ends were trimmed by 1 base and 2 bases, with 16 bases remaining between them. Germline-derived CDR1 and CDR2 are LGHDT and YNNKEL (reference sequence). This CDR3 comprises 17 residues. The CDR3 here is CASSQGGPGDTTDTQYF. The CDR3 DNA sequence: TGTGCCAGCAGCCAAGGCGGGCCCGGGGATACCACAGATACGCAGTATTTT.

This clonotype was recorded many times. CDR3 protein: CASSEVSGANVLTF. The CDR3 DNA follows: TGTGCCAGCAGTGAAGTCTCTGGGGCCAACGTCCTGACTTTC. The gene calls are TRBV6-4 and TRBJ2-6; D is unclear. Germline CDR1 MRHNA, CDR2 SNTAGT. V was shortened by 3 bases and J by 0 bases, with 3 bases between the two germline ends. CDR3 length: 14 amino acids.